The 29 T cell receptor beta chains below all came from one sample that was sequenced in a study of glioma-infiltrating T cells after dendritic cell vaccination. This table comes from immunoSEQ multiplex PCR, and its TCRdb copy is limited to in-frame clones, with some not included. This sample yields approximately 92,000 clones, of which 75% to 90% are seen a single time; 5% to 7% belongs to the top ten. Noted time point: after dendritic cell vaccination, including at tumor progression/relapse. Sequencing was performed on blood, taken after dendritic cell vaccination. These receptors were collected from a human donor with glioblastoma.

The V call is TRBV30, the J call TRBJ1-2, with TRBD1 matching 7 bases. The junction had 10 bases not matched to a gene; V was cut back by 4 bases and J by 5 bases. The germline CDR1 and CDR2 sequences are GTSNPN and SVGIG (reference sequence). CDR3 length equals 14 residues. The CDR3 protein is CAWTQTGVGYGYTF. Here the CDR3 DNA reads TGTGCCTGGACCCAAACAGGGGTGGGGTATGGCTACACCTTC.

This clone was seen a handful of times. The V call is TRBV28, the J call TRBJ1-2; D gene ambiguous. The V gene's germline CDR1 is MDHEN and CDR2 SYDVKM. The length of the CDR3 is 14 residues. The germline V and J ends were trimmed by 3 bases and 8 bases, with 16 bases remaining between them. The CDR3 loop reads CASSFAGWEGGYTF. CDR3 DNA sequence: TGTGCCAGCAGTTTTGCCGGGTGGGAGGGCGGCTACACCTTC.

This clone has just a few counts. The genes are TRBV5-4 and TRBJ2-7; D perhaps matches TRBD1 (6 bases). This CDR3 is built from 13 residues. Germline V gene data show CDR1 as SGHNT and CDR2 as YYREEE (reference sequence). Deletions cut 1 base from V and 6 bases from J, with 11 bases between. The CDR3: CASSLTGFGEQYF. The CDR3 DNA follows: TGTGCCAGCAGCTTGACAGGGTTCGGCGAGCAGTACTTC. The variable domain in full, with the rest retrieved from reference TRBV5-4 and TRBJ2-7, is ETGVTQSPTHLIKTRGQQVTLRCSSQSGHNTVSWYQQALGQGPQFIFQYYREEENGRGNFPPRFSGLQFPNYSSELNVNALELDDSALYLCASSLTGFGEQYFGPGTRLTVT.

DNA of the CDR3: TGTGCCAGTAGACCCGGGGGGAACAATCAGCCCCAGCATTTT. This codes for CASRPGGNNQPQHF. The chain has TRBV19 and TRBJ1-5; maybe TRBD1 (5 bases). The CDR3 spans 14 residues. Trimming pared 6 bases from V and 3 bases from J, leaving 12 bases between. Germline V gene data show CDR1 as LNHDA and CDR2 as SQIVND (reference sequence).

The V call is TRBV10-3, the J call TRBJ2-2; 8 bases fit TRBD2. J was trimmed by 1 base and V by 3 bases; bases with no gene match: 7. Per the germline V gene, CDR1 is ENHRY and CDR2 is SYGVKD. The CDR3 has 17 amino acids. Written as DNA, the CDR3 is TGTGCCATCAGTGACCCACGAAGCGGGGGGAACACCGGGGAGCTGTTTTTT. Its protein product is CAISDPRSGGNTGELFF.

V usage is TRBV7-8 and J usage is TRBJ2-7; 7 bases line up with TRBD1. CDR3 length equals 15 residues. The J segment lost 0 bases and the V segment lost 2 bases, leaving 4 bases of the junction unmatched. CDR1 and CDR2 (germline): SGHVS, FQNEAQ. CDR3 sequence: CASSLLWDSSYEQYF. In DNA form, the CDR3 reads TGTGCCAGCAGCTTACTGTGGGACAGCTCCTACGAGCAGTACTTC. The whole variable domain, filled in from reference TRBV7-8 and TRBJ2-7, reads GAGVSQSPRYKVAKRGQDVALRCDPISGHVSLFWYQQALGQGPEFLTYFQNEAQLDKSGLPSDRFFAERPEGSVSTLKIQRTQQEDSAVYLCASSLLWDSSYEQYFGPGTRLTVT.

The chain combines TRBV5-1 with TRBJ2-1; D is unclear. Germline V lookup: CDR1 SGHRS, CDR2 YFSETQ. V lost 2 bases, J lost 5 bases, and 11 bases lay in between. This CDR3 is built from 14 residues. The CDR3 loop reads CASSFGPNNNEQFF. The CDR3 nucleotides read TGCGCCAGCAGCTTTGGGCCGAATAACAATGAGCAGTTCTTC.

This clone appeared a few times. V gene TRBV30 combines with J gene TRBJ2-2; 9 bases fit TRBD1. Germline V gene lookup returns CDR1 GTSNPN and CDR2 SVGIG (reference sequence). Unmatched junction bases numbered 2, after V lost 3 bases and J lost 6 bases. This CDR3 has 13 amino acids. DNA for the CDR3: TGTGCCTGGAGCTGGACAGGGGCCGGGGAGCTGTTTTTT. It specifies CAWSWTGAGELFF. Full variable domain (remainder filled in from reference TRBV30 and TRBJ2-2): SQTIHQWPATLVQPVGSPLSLECTVEGTSNPNLYWYRQAAGRGLQLLFYSVGIGQISSEVPQNLSASRPQDRQFILSSKKLLLSDSGFYLCAWSWTGAGELFFGEGSRLTVL.

This clone was seen once. The rearrangement uses TRBV19 and TRBJ2-4; 14 positions match TRBD2. Trimming took 6 bases from V and 0 from J; bases not matched to a gene: 13. In germline, CDR1 is LNHDA, CDR2 SQIVND (reference sequence). CDR3 length equals 20 residues. CDR3 in amino acids: CASSPPRLAGGRVAKNIQYF. As DNA, the CDR3 is TGTGCCAGTAGCCCTCCCAGACTAGCGGGAGGGAGGGTAGCCAAAAACATTCAGTACTTC.

This sequence joins TRBV7-3 and TRBJ2-1, with TRBD2 matching 12 bases. CDR3 length equals 15 residues. Germline CDR1 and CDR2: SGHTA and FQGTGA. J lost 7 bases, V lost 2 bases, and 3 bases had no gene match. The CDR3 region has the DNA TGTGCCAGCAGCTTAGTCGGACTAGCGGGGAATGAGCAGTTCTTC. Its protein is CASSLVGLAGNEQFF.

This sequence joins TRBV7-2 and TRBJ1-3, with D possibly being TRBD1 (6 bases). The germline gives CDR1 SGHTA, CDR2 FQGNSA. The CDR3 has 16 residues. V was shortened by 0 bases and J by 0 bases, with 9 bases between the two germline ends. CDR3 protein: CASSLAGTNSGNTIYF. In DNA, the CDR3 is TGTGCCAGCAGCTTAGCCGGGACAAACTCTGGAAACACCATATATTTT.

This sequence joins TRBV5-7 and TRBJ2-7, with D possibly TRBD2 on 5 matching bases. TRBV5-7 is identified as an open reading frame with a role that is uncertain. V gave up 0 bases and J gave up 3 bases, with 19 bases separating them. The CDR3 loop spans 17 amino acids. Here the CDR3 reads CASSLEGRWSELYEQYF. Here the CDR3 DNA reads TGTGCCAGCAGCTTGGAAGGGAGATGGTCGGAACTCTACGAGCAGTACTTC.

This chain connects TRBV15 to TRBJ1-6, with 8 bases aligning to TRBD1. The CDR3 length is 18 residues. Germline trimming cut 3 bases from V and 4 bases from J; bases unmatched to any gene: 11. Germline-derived CDR1 and CDR2 are LNHNV and YYDKDF (reference sequence). CDR3 in DNA: TGTGCCACCAGCAGCCAATTTAAAAGACAGGGGTATAATTCACCCCTCCACTTT. It yields the protein CATSSQFKRQGYNSPLHF.

The chain links TRBV5-5 to TRBJ2-3, with a weak D call TRBD1 (6 bases). Looked up from germline, CDR1 is SGHKS and CDR2 is YYEKEE (reference sequence). This CDR3 has 16 residues. The V and J ends lost 4 bases and 2 bases respectively, with 17 bases between them. In DNA, the CDR3 is TGTGCCAGCAGCCAGCTTGGACAGAAATCCACAGATACGCAGTATTTT. Its protein is CASSQLGQKSTDTQYF.

The rearrangement uses TRBV28 and TRBJ1-2, with TRBD1 as a possible D gene (5 bases). V was cut by 6 bases and J by 7 bases, with 15 bases left in between. This CDR3 has 13 amino acids. Germline lookup yields CDR1 MDHEN and CDR2 SYDVKM. This CDR3 is CASRQDSWGGYTF. CDR3 nucleotide sequence: TGTGCCAGCAGACAGGATAGTTGGGGTGGCTACACCTTC.

This chain uses TRBV4-1 with TRBJ2-5; 11 bases are shared with TRBD2. Germline CDR1 and CDR2: MGHRA and YSYEKL. This CDR3 comprises 18 residues. The V and J ends lost 1 base and 5 bases, in that order; junction bases with no gene match: 12. This chain's CDR3 is CASSQVLVSGGAGETQYF. The CDR3 nucleotides are TGCGCCAGCAGCCAAGTCCTGGTTAGCGGGGGGGCCGGGGAGACCCAGTACTTC.

The chain joins TRBV6-5 to TRBJ1-1; 11 nucleotides agree with TRBD1. After removal of 1 base from V and 8 bases from J, the junction contained 3 bases not matched to a gene. The CDR3 contains 14 residues. CDR1 is MNHEY, CDR2 SVGAGI, per germline. CDR3 sequence: CASSYYGQGAEAFF. As DNA, the CDR3 is TGTGCCAGCAGTTACTACGGACAGGGGGCCGAAGCTTTCTTT.

The rearrangement links TRBV5-4 to TRBJ1-2; D ambiguous. CDR1 is SGHNT and CDR2 is YYREEE in the germline V gene (reference sequence). The CDR3 is made up of 16 amino acids. Trimming shortened V by 2 bases and J by 3 bases, and 17 bases separated the two germline ends. CDR3 sequence reads: CASSLISSRYDYGYTF. The CDR3 nucleotides read TGTGCCAGCAGCTTAATCTCCTCGAGATATGACTATGGCTACACCTTC.

DNA of the CDR3: TGTGCCAGCTCACCACAAGAGGTTGGTCAGCCCCAGCATTTT. This codes for CASSPQEVGQPQHF. This rearrangement joins TRBV18 to TRBJ1-5; D gene unclear. CDR1 is KGHSH, CDR2 LQKENI, per germline. The CDR3 sequence is 14 residues long. Trimming took 1 base from V and 6 from J, leaving 10 bases between them. Together with reference TRBV18 and TRBJ1-5, the CDR3 gives the full variable domain: NAGVMQNPRHLVRRRGQEARLRCSPMKGHSHVYWYRQLPEEGLKFMVYLQKENIIDESGMPKERFSAEFPKEGPSILRIQQVVRGDSAAYFCASSPQEVGQPQHFGDGTRLSIL.

This clone showed up just once. The genes are TRBV5-4 and TRBJ2-5, with 13 bases identical to TRBD2. Losses at the gene ends were 4 bases for V and 5 bases for J; bases not matched to a gene: 8. This CDR3 has 16 residues. Germline V lookup: CDR1 SGHNT, CDR2 YYREEE (reference sequence). The DNA for the CDR3 is TGTGCCAGCAGCCTAGGGACTAGCGGGATAGGGGAGACCCAGTACTTC. This gives the protein CASSLGTSGIGETQYF.

The rearrangement joins TRBV19 to TRBJ1-4, with D tentatively TRBD1 (6 bases). CDR3 length equals 13 residues. Trimming stripped 5 bases from V and 7 bases from J, with 11 bases between. CDR1 is LNHDA and CDR2 is SQIVND in the germline V gene (reference sequence). CDR3 in amino acids: CASSFGRGEKLFF. The DNA of the CDR3 is TGTGCCAGTAGTTTCGGCAGGGGTGAAAAACTGTTTTTT.

V and J are TRBV27 and TRBJ2-5, with TRBD2 matching over 15 bases. V gave up 4 bases and J gave up 5 bases; unmatched junction bases: 2. This CDR3 contains 15 residues. Looked up from germline, CDR1 is MNHEY and CDR2 is SMNVEV (reference sequence). CDR3 bases: TGTGCCAGCAGTTCGGGGACTAGCGGGGGGGAGACCCAGTACTTC. This gives the protein CASSSGTSGGETQYF.

This clone was observed a few times. V is TRBV30 and J is TRBJ2-3; unclear D gene. This CDR3 spans 12 amino acids. Germline lookup yields CDR1 GTSNPN and CDR2 SVGIG (reference sequence). V lost 2 bases and J 5 bases, leaving 8 bases between the germline ends. CDR3 nucleotide sequence: TGTGCCTGGAGTCCTTCCTTAGATACGCAGTATTTT. This sequence encodes CAWSPSLDTQYF.

This sequence joins TRBV7-3 and TRBJ1-1, with TRBD1 as a possible D gene (6 bases). Germline V gives CDR1 SGHTA, CDR2 FQGTGA. V was shortened by 2 bases and J by 2 bases, with 12 bases between the two germline ends. The CDR3 has 15 amino acids. CDR3 loop: CASSLWGGRNTEAFF. DNA of the CDR3: TGTGCCAGCAGCTTATGGGGGGGGCGCAACACTGAAGCTTTCTTT. Using reference TRBV7-3 and TRBJ1-1 for the parts outside the CDR3, the full variable domain is GAGVSQTPSNKVTEKGKYVELRCDPISGHTALYWYRQSLGQGPEFLIYFQGTGAADDSGLPNDRFFAVRPEGSVSTLKIQRTERGDSAVYLCASSLWGGRNTEAFFGQGTRLTVV.

The V call is TRBV2, the J call TRBJ1-5; D is possibly TRBD1 (5 bases). This CDR3 contains 14 residues. Trimming pared 7 bases from V and 11 bases from J, leaving 21 bases between. The germline V gene has CDR1 SNHLY and CDR2 FYNNEI. CDR3 protein: CASNRGGERTAQHF. DNA for the CDR3: TGTGCCAGCAACCGGGGCGGGGAGCGGACGGCCCAGCATTTT.

This clone turned up a few times. The J gene is TRBJ2-1, the V gene TRBV10-3; TRBD2 matches 10 bases. Losses at the gene ends were 10 bases for V and 6 bases for J; bases not matched to a gene: 9. CDR1 is ENHRY, CDR2 SYGVKD, per germline. The CDR3 has 14 residues. CDR3 in DNA: TGTGCCAGTACGGTTGGGACTAGCGTCAATGAGCAGTTCTTC. Its protein product is CASTVGTSVNEQFF.

The V call is TRBV18, the J call TRBJ1-5; 10 bases are shared with TRBD1. The CDR3 covers 15 residues. Germline CDR1 is KGHSH and CDR2 is LQKENI. J was trimmed by 6 bases and V by 3 bases; bases with no gene match: 5. The CDR3 DNA sequence: TGTGCCAGCTCACCGGGCGGACAGGGGGGTCAGCCCCAGCATTTT. Translation: CASSPGGQGGQPQHF.

The chain carries TRBV27 and TRBJ2-7, with 8 positions matching TRBD2. Germline V gene lookup returns CDR1 MNHEY and CDR2 SMNVEV (reference sequence). The CDR3 covers 16 residues. J lost 5 bases, V lost 3 bases, and 12 bases had no gene match. In nucleotides, the CDR3 is TGTGCCAGCAGTTTGTTTGGCTGGCGGGAGGAACACGAGCAGTACTTC. This sequence encodes CASSLFGWREEHEQYF.

This chain uses TRBV7-9 with TRBJ2-2; the D is unclear. The CDR3 contains 15 residues. V dropped 1 base and J dropped 5 bases, with 11 bases sitting between them. Germline assignment: CDR1 SEHNR and CDR2 FQNEAQ (reference sequence). The CDR3 DNA reads as TGTGCCAGCAGCTTAGATCCACAGAAGACCGGGGAGCTGTTTTTT. Translation gives CASSLDPQKTGELFF. The variable domain in full, completed from reference TRBV7-9 and TRBJ2-2, reads DTGVSQNPRHKITKRGQNVTFRCDPISEHNRLYWYRQTLGQGPEFLTYFQNEAQLEKSRLLSDRFSAERPKGSFSTLEIQRTEQGDSAMYLCASSLDPQKTGELFFGEGSRLTVL.